Listed here are 8 T cell receptor beta chains from one sample, sequenced in a study of T-cell reconstitution after alpha-beta-depleted transplantation in children. Preparation of the TCRbeta library involved a method that used unique molecular identifiers. MiXCR, run by TCRdb on the PCR reads, gives a single entry per CDR3 protein. The table lists 640,000 or so distinct CDR3 sequences, roughly 15% of them singletons. The sequenced sample was PBMCs from the stem cell graft donor, obtained from the stem cell graft. The receptors stem from a human donor who donated a stem cell graft to a child with acute myeloid leukemia.

Concerning this clonotype itself: An end of the junction differs from the germline gene, which may be a read error. CDR3 in DNA: TGTGCCAGCAGCTTCAGCGGGGACAATGACCAGTTCTTC. Encoded protein: CASSFSGDNDQFF. The chain recombines TRBV7-9 with TRBJ2-1; TRBD2 might be the D (7 bases). Germline CDR1 SEHNR, CDR2 FQNEAQ (reference sequence). The CDR3 consists of 13 residues.

This clonotype was seen many times. CDR3 sequence: CSARKGARNEQFF. CDR3 DNA: TGCAGTGCTCGCAAGGGGGCGCGCAATGAGCAGTTCTTC. The rearrangement joins TRBV20-1 to TRBJ2-1; 7 bases are a match to TRBD1. Germline V gives CDR1 DFQATT, CDR2 SNEGSKA (reference sequence). With V trimmed by 5 bases and J by 6 bases, 7 bases remained unmatched. This CDR3 is built from 13 residues.

This clonotype was found many times. The chain combines TRBV29-1 with TRBJ2-3; 7 bases are a match to TRBD1. The CDR3 covers 13 residues. The trim removed 4 bases at V and 0 bases at J, leaving 1 base unmatched. Germline V gene lookup returns CDR1 SQVTM and CDR2 ANQGSEA. The CDR3 loop is CSVGDSSTDTQYF. CDR3 nucleotide sequence: TGCAGCGTTGGGGACAGTAGCACAGATACGCAGTATTTT.

This clonotype occurred a few times. The chain recombines TRBV7-2 with TRBJ1-4, with a tentative D call TRBD1 (5 bases). Trimming pared 8 bases from V and 8 bases from J, leaving 21 bases between. CDR1 and CDR2 (germline): SGHTA, FQGNSA. The CDR3 sequence is 15 residues long. The CDR3 region has the DNA TGTGCCAGCTCCCGTTTGGGACGGTCGGACGAAAAACTGTTTTTT. Its protein product is CASSRLGRSDEKLFF.

V and J are TRBV11-2 and TRBJ1-4, with D possibly TRBD1 on 6 matching bases. There are 15 residues in the CDR3. V lost 3 bases and J lost 6, with 14 bases in between. In germline, CDR1 is SGHAT, CDR2 FQNNGV. CDR3 sequence: CASSFGQTLHEKLFF. CDR3 nucleotide sequence: TGTGCCAGCAGCTTCGGACAGACCCTCCATGAAAAACTGTTTTTT.

This clonotype was counted at least ten times. The rearrangement uses TRBV29-1 and TRBJ2-1; no clear D gene. CDR3 size: 14 residues. V dropped 7 bases and J dropped 4 bases, with 17 bases sitting between them. Germline V CDR1 and CDR2: SQVTM, ANQGSEA. CDR3 DNA: TGCAGCGCCACGAACCCAACTTCGTACAATGAGCAGTTCTTC. Translation: CSATNPTSYNEQFF.

The V call is TRBV9, the J call TRBJ2-2; 10 bases fit TRBD1. The germline V gene has CDR1 SGDLS and CDR2 YYNGEE. The V segment lost 0 bases and the J segment 4 bases; nucleotides outside the gene matches: 0. This CDR3 comprises 15 residues. CDR3 loop: CASSVGTGGTGELFF. The CDR3 nucleotides read TGTGCCAGCAGCGTAGGGACAGGGGGCACCGGGGAGCTGTTTTTT.

This clonotype was counted between two and nine times. The J gene is TRBJ1-2, the V gene TRBV18; no reliable D call. The CDR3 runs 13 residues. V was cut by 6 bases and J by 5 bases, with 13 bases left in between. The germline V gene encodes CDR1 KGHSH and CDR2 LQKENI. In DNA form, the CDR3 reads TGTGCCAGCTCGAATACGGGAGGATATGGCTACACCTTC. Encoded protein: CASSNTGGYGYTF. Drawing the rest from reference TRBV18 and TRBJ1-2, the complete variable domain is NAGVMQNPRHLVRRRGQEARLRCSPMKGHSHVYWYRQLPEEGLKFMVYLQKENIIDESGMPKERFSAEFPKEGPSILRIQQVVRGDSAAYFCASSNTGGYGYTFGSGTRLTVV.